This paragraph reports one TCR beta chain. Amplification of the TCR beta CDR3 regions used RNA transcripts (as template). The first round was an RT-PCR with HTBI primers, and the second round was a multiplex PCR. TCRdb re-called the multiplex PCR reads through MiXCR, storing one row per CDR3 protein. The table has around 1.1 million distinct CDR3 sequences, 35% to 40% seen once; the top ten hold 11%. V was clipped by 5 bases and J by 0 bases; unmatched bases: 11. Germline V gene lookup returns CDR1 SGHVS and CDR2 FNYEAQ. The CDR3 is 17 residues long. The record originates from a study of Graves' ophthalmopathy and Graves' hyperthyroidism. Study-level information: Stable hyperthyroidism meant no progression to ophthalmopathy within 18 months of follow-up.

No donor had other autoimmune disease, uncontrolled infection, pregnancy or lactation. This chain uses TRBV7-6 with TRBJ2-7; TRBD2 matches at 9 bases. Input material: peripheral blood or thyroid tissue (not recorded which). This receptor was taken from an adult man with Graves' hyperthyroidism. The CDR3 protein is CASSQDPLAGPSYEQYF. CDR3 nucleotides: TGTGCCAGCAGCCAAGATCCCCTAGCGGGACCCTCCTACGAGCAGTACTTC.